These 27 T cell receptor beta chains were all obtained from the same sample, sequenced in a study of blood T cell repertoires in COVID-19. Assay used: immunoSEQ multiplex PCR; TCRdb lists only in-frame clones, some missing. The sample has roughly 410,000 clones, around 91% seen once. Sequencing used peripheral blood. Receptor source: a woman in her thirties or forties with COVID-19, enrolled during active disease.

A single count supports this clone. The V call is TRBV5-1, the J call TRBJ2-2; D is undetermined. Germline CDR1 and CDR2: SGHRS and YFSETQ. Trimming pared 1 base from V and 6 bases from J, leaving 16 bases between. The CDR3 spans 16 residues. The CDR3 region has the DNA TGCGCCAGCAGCTTGTCGGCTAGTAGTGGTTCCGGGGAGCTGTTTTTT. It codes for CASSLSASSGSGELFF. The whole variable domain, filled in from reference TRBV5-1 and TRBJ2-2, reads KAGVTQTPRYLIKTRGQQVTLSCSPISGHRSVSWYQQTPGQGLQFLFEYFSETQRNKGNFPGRFSGRQFSNSRSEMNVSTLELGDSALYLCASSLSASSGSGELFFGEGSRLTVL.

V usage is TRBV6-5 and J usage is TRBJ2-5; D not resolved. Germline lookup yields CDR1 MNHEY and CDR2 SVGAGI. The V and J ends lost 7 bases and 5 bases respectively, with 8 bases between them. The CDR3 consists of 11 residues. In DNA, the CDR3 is TGTGCCAGCAAGCGTGGGGAGACCCAGTACTTC. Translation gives CASKRGETQYF.

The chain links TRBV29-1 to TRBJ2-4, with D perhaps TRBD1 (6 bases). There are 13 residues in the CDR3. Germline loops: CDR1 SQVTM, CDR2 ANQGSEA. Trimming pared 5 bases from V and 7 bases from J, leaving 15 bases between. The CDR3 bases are TGCAGCGTTACCCGGGACACTTCTAACATTCAGTACTTC. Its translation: CSVTRDTSNIQYF.

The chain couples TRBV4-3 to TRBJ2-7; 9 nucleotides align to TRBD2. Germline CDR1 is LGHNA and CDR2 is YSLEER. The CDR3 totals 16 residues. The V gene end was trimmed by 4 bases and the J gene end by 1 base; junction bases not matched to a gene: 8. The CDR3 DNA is TGCGCCAGCAGCCCAGCGGGACTAGCACCATCCTACGAGCAGTACTTC. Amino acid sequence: CASSPAGLAPSYEQYF.

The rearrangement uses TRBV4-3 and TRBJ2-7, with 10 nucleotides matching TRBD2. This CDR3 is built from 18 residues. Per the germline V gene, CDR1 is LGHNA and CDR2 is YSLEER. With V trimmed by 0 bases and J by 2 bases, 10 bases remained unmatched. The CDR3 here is CASSQDASGSGRTYEQYF. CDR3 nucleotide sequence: TGCGCCAGCAGCCAAGATGCTAGCGGGAGTGGGAGAACCTACGAGCAGTACTTC.

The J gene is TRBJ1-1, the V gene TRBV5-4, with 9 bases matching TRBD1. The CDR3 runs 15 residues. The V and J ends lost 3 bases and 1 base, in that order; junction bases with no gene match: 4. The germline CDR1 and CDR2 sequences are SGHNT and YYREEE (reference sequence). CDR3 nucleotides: TGTGCCAGCAGCTCACCGGGACAGGGGAACACTGAAGCTTTCTTT. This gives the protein CASSSPGQGNTEAFF. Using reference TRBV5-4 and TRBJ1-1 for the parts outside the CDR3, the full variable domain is ETGVTQSPTHLIKTRGQQVTLRCSSQSGHNTVSWYQQALGQGPQFIFQYYREEENGRGNFPPRFSGLQFPNYSSELNVNALELDDSALYLCASSSPGQGNTEAFFGQGTRLTVV.

DNA of the CDR3: TGTGCCAGCAGTGAATTAAAGGGGGGGCAAGAGACCCAGTACTTC. It codes for CASSELKGGQETQYF. This chain connects TRBV6-1 to TRBJ2-5, with D maybe TRBD2 (7 bases). CDR3 length equals 15 residues. Trimming stripped 2 bases from V and 2 bases from J, with 12 bases between. In germline, CDR1 is MNHNS, CDR2 SASEGT.

The CDR3 sequence is CAWSPGTGFEAFF. For the CDR3, the DNA is TGTGCCTGGAGCCCCGGGACAGGGTTTGAAGCTTTCTTT. The J gene is TRBJ1-1, the V gene TRBV30; 9 nucleotides align to TRBD1. CDR1 and CDR2 from the germline V gene are GTSNPN and SVGIG (reference sequence). The CDR3 runs 13 residues. The junction had 6 bases not matched to a gene; V was cut back by 3 bases and J by 7 bases.

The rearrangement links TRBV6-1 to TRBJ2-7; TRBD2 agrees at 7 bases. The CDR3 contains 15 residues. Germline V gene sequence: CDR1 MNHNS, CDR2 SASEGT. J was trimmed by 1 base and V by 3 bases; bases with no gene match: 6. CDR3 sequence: CASSELASGSYEQYF. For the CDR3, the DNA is TGTGCCAGCAGTGAGCTAGCTAGCGGATCCTACGAGCAGTACTTC.

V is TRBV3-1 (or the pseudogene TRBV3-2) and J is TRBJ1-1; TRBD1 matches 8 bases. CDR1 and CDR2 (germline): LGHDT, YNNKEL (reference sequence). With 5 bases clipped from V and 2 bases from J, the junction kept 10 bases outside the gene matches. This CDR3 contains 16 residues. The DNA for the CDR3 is TGTGCCAGCAGCGGGACAGGAGCCTTACTCAACACTGAAGCTTTCTTT. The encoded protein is CASSGTGALLNTEAFF.

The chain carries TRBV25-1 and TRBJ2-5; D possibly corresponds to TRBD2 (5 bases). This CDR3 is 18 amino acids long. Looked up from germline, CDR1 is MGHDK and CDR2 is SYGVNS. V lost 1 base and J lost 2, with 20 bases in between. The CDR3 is CASSEWRNSISNQETQYF. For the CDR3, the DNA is TGTGCCAGCAGTGAATGGAGGAACTCGATCTCCAATCAAGAGACCCAGTACTTC.

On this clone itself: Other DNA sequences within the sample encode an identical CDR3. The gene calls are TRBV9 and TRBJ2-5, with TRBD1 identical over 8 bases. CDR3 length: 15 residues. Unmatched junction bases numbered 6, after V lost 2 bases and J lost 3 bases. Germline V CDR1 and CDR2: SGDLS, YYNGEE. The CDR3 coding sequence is TGTGCCAGCAGCGTCGATCAGGGGGCCAAAGAGACCCAGTACTTC. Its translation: CASSVDQGAKETQYF.

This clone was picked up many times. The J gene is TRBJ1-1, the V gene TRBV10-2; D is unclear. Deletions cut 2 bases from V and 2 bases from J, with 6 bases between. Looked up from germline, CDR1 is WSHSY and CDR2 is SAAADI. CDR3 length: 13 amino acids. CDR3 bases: TGCGCCAGCAGTGAGAGCGTAAACACTGAAGCTTTCTTT. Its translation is CASSESVNTEAFF.

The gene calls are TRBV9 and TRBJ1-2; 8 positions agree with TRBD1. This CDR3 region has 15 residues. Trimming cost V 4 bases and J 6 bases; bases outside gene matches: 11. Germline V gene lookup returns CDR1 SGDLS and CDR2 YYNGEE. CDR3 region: CASSPTTGVGNGYTF. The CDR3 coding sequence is TGTGCCAGCAGCCCCACGACAGGGGTAGGTAATGGCTACACCTTC.

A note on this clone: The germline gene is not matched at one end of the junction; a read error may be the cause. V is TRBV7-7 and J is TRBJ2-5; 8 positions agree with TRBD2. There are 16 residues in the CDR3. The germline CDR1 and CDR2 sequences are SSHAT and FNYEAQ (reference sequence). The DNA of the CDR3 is TGTGCTAGCAGCTTAGCAGGGACTAGGCGCGCGGAGACCCAGTACTTC. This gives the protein CASSLAGTRRAETQYF.

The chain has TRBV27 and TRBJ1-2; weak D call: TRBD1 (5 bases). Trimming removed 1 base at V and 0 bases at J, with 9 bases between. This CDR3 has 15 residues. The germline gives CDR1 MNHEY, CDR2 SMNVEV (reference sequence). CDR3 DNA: TGTGCCAGCAGTTTATGGGGGGTCCCTAACTATGGCTACACCTTC. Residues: CASSLWGVPNYGYTF.

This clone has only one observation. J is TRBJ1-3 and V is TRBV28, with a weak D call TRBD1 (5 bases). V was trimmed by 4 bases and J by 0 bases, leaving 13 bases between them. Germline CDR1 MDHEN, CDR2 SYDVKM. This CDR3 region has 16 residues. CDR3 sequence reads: CASSSPGLLSGNTIYF. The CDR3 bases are TGTGCCAGCAGTTCTCCGGGACTGCTCTCTGGAAACACCATATATTTT.

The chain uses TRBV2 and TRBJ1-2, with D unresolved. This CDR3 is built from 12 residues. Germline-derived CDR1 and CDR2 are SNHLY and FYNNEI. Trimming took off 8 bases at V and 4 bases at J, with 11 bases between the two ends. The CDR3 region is CASSRFLYGYTF. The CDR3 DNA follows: TGTGCCAGCTCGCGATTCCTCTATGGCTACACCTTC.

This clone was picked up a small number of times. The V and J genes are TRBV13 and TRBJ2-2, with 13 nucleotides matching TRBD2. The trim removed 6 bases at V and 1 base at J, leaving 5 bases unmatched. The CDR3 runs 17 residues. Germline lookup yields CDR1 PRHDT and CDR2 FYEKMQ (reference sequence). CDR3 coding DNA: TGTGCCAGCAGACCGACTAGCGGGGGGCGGAACACCGGGGAGCTGTTTTTT. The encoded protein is CASRPTSGGRNTGELFF.

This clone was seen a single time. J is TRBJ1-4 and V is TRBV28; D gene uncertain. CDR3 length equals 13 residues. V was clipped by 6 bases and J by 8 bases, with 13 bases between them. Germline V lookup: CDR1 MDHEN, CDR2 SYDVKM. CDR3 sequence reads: CASSQIIQEKLFF. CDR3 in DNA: TGTGCCAGCAGCCAGATTATTCAGGAAAAACTGTTTTTT.

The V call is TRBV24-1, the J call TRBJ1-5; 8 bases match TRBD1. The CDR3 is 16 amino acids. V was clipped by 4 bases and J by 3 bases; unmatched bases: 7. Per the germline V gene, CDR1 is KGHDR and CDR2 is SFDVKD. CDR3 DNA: TGTGCCACCAGTGACCCCGGGACAGGATTCAATCAGCCCCAGCATTTT. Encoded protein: CATSDPGTGFNQPQHF.

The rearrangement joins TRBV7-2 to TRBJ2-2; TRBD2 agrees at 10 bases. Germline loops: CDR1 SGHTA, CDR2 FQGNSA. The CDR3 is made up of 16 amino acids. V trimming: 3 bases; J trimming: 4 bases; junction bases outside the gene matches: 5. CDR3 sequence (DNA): TGTGCCAGCAGCTTGAGCGGGGGGGCCGGCACCGGGGAGCTGTTTTTT. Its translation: CASSLSGGAGTGELFF.

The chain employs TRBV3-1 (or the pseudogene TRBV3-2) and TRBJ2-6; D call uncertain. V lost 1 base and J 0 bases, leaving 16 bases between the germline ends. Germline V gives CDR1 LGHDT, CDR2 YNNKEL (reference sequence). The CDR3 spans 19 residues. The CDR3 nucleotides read TGTGCCAGCAGCCAAGGACTCGTCTCCACCGCCTCTGGGGCCAACGTCCTGACTTTC. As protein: CASSQGLVSTASGANVLTF.

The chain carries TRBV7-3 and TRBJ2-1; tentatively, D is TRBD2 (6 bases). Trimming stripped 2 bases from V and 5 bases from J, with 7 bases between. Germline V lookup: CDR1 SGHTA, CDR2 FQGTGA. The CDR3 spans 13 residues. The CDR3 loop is CASSLAGNNEQFF. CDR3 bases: TGTGCCAGCAGCTTAGCGGGGAACAATGAGCAGTTCTTC.

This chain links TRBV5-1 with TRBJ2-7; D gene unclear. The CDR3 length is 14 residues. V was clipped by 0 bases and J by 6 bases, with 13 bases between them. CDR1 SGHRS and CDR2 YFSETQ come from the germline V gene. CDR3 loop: CASSLDGGPGEQYF. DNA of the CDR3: TGCGCCAGCAGCTTGGACGGCGGCCCCGGCGAGCAGTACTTC.

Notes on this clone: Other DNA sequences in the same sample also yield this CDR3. The CDR3 here is CASSQDRLGTDTQYF. In DNA, the CDR3 is TGCGCCAGCAGCCAAGATCGCCTAGGCACAGATACGCAGTATTTT. The V gene is TRBV4-3, the J gene TRBJ2-3; D is ambiguous. The V gene lost 0 bases and the J gene lost 1 base, with 8 bases spanning the gap. This CDR3 contains 15 residues. The germline gives CDR1 LGHNA, CDR2 YSLEER.

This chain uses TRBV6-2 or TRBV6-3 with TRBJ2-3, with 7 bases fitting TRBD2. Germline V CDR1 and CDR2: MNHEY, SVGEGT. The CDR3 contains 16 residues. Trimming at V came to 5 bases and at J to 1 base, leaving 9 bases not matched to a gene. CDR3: CASSRALGRGTDTQYF. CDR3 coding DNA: TGTGCCAGCAGTCGAGCGCTGGGGAGGGGCACAGATACGCAGTATTTT.